The rows below give T cell receptor beta chains drawn from one sample of a study of human T cells and chemical hapten exposure. TCRdb processed the RACE reads anew with MiXCR; each CDR3 protein has one entry. The sample carries around 130,000 distinct CDR3 sequences, 11% recorded once. Sequencing was performed on whole blood, taken in connection with sensitization to the hapten diphenylcyclopropenone (DPC). The receptors derive from a woman aged 50 to 60 with alopecia areata. Some clones in this sample may be carry-over from other donors' samples. Each CDR3 is given with its conserved first and last residue. Fields, in order: V gene, clone size, J gene, D gene, CDR3 protein, CDR3 DNA. The D gene is left open where the match is weak. Clone size is not always given. Where it is, it says once, few, many or a class for expanded clones.

TRBV3-1	few	TRBJ1-3	-	CASSQPTGARNTIYF	TGTGCCAGCAGCCAACCCACGGGGGCCCGAAACACCATATATTTT
TRBV29-1	-	TRBJ1-5	-	CSVEVEGKPPQNF	TGCAGCGTTGAAGTTGAGGGTAAGCCGCCCCAGAATTTT
TRBV29-1	-	TRBJ1-5	TRBD1	CSVELDRGVQHF	TGCAGCGTCGAATTAGACAGGGGGGTCCAGCATTTT
TRBV18	many	TRBJ1-1	-	CASSPRIRGLNTEAFF	TGTGCCAGCTCACCTAGGATTCGAGGCTTGAACACTGAAGCTTTCTTT
TRBV5-6	few	TRBJ2-7	-	CASSFGTLAEQYF	TGTGCCAGCAGCTTTGGGACCCTGGCGGAGCAGTACTTC
TRBV5-5	few	TRBJ2-1	TRBD1	CASSPGQGRDEQFF	TGTGCCAGCAGCCCAGGACAGGGTCGGGATGAGCAGTTCTTC
TRBV20-1	many	TRBJ2-5	TRBD1	CSAPRRTGRTETQYF	TGCAGTGCTCCAAGACGGACAGGGAGGACAGAGACCCAGTACTTC
TRBV18	few	TRBJ1-1	-	CASSPAGGAEAFF	TGTGCCAGCTCCCCCGCGGGGGGCGCTGAAGCTTTCTTT
TRBV6-1	few	TRBJ1-1	TRBD1	CASSEGWDSMNTEAFF	TGTGCCAGCAGTGAAGGGTGGGACAGCATGAACACTGAAGCTTTCTTT
TRBV9	-	TRBJ2-3	-	CASSTLSTDTQYF	TGTGCCAGCAGCACCCTTAGCACAGATACGCAGTATTTT
TRBV29-1	few	TRBJ1-1	TRBD1	CSVVQGEGAFF	TGCAGCGTTGTGCAGGGGGAGGGAGCTTTCTTT
TRBV14	few	TRBJ1-6	-	CASSQDRRGGSPLHF	TGTGCCAGCAGCCAAGATCGCAGGGGAGGTTCACCCCTCCACTTT
TRBV4-1	many	TRBJ2-6	-	CASSQSEAAGANVLTF	TGCGCCAGCAGCCAAAGTGAGGCGGCGGGGGCCAACGTCCTGACTTTC
TRBV20-1	many	TRBJ2-3	TRBD2	CSATRTSGTDTQYF	TGCAGTGCTACCCGGACTAGCGGGACAGATACGCAGTATTTT
TRBV9	many	TRBJ1-1	-	CASSRQGLATEAFF	TGTGCCAGCTCCCGGCAGGGCCTGGCCACTGAAGCTTTCTTT
TRBV3-1	-	TRBJ2-3	-	CASSQVLRVADTQYF	TGTGCCAGCAGCCAAGTCTTGCGGGTCGCAGATACGCAGTATTTT
TRBV28	few	TRBJ2-7	-	CASSPDRGTHYEQYF	TGTGCCAGCAGCCCTGACCGCGGGACACACTACGAGCAGTACTTC
TRBV14	few	TRBJ2-7	TRBD1	CASSQDRSSWTGTAHF	TGTGCCAGCAGCCAAGATCGGTCTTCCTGGACAGGGACAGCCCACTTC
TRBV29-1	few	TRBJ2-7	-	CSVGGGASYEQYF	TGCAGCGTGGGTGGCGGGGCCTCCTACGAGCAGTACTTC
TRBV18	few	TRBJ2-3	-	CATPDGDTQYF	TGTGCCACTCCGGACGGTGATACGCAGTATTTT
TRBV28	-	TRBJ2-7	TRBD1	CASSLAGGVGEQYF	TGTGCCAGCAGTTTAGCAGGGGGCGTGGGGGAGCAGTACTTC
TRBV12-3/TRBV12-4	-	TRBJ2-3	-	CASSFGGLAQYF	TGTGCCAGCAGTTTTGGGGGTCTTGCGCAGTATTTT
TRBV18	many	TRBJ1-4	TRBD1	CASSPGTAYEKLFF	TGTGCCAGCTCGCCGGGGACAGCCTATGAAAAACTGTTTTTT
TRBV6-6	many	TRBJ2-7	-	CASSSGTQSYEQYF	TGTGCCAGCAGTTCAGGGACTCAGTCCTACGAGCAGTACTTC
TRBV30	-	TRBJ1-1	-	CAWQAGSNTEAFF	TGTGCCTGGCAAGCGGGGAGCAACACTGAAGCTTTCTTT
TRBV2	-	TRBJ1-2	TRBD1	CASSRGQNYGYTF	TGTGCCAGCAGTCGGGGACAGAACTATGGCTACACCTTC
TRBV3-1	few	TRBJ2-2	-	CASSQVSTGELFF	TGTGCCAGCAGCCAAGTTTCCACCGGGGAGCTGTTTTTT
TRBV6-5	many	TRBJ1-2	-	CASREDSDYGYTF	TGTGCCAGCAGAGAGGACAGTGACTATGGCTACACCTTC
TRBV7-2	-	TRBJ1-4	-	CASSLRPGTSEKLFF	TGTGCCAGCAGCTTACGCCCGGGAACTAGTGAAAAACTGTTTTTT
TRBV7-2	few	TRBJ2-7	TRBD2	CASSPGGGPYEQYF	TGTGCCAGCAGCCCCGGGGGGGGTCCCTACGAGCAGTACTTC
TRBV18	-	TRBJ1-5	-	CASSPSGGQPQHF	TGTGCCAGCTCACCAAGTGGAGGGCAGCCCCAGCATTTT